This record covers a single T cell receptor (beta chain). Its antigen has not been determined. Per-base qualities were not stored, and no clone one base away is much larger. The data derive from a study of blood T cell repertoires in COVID-19 (dated by TCRdb to 2019 to 2021). About the investigation overall: Collaborator samples came from the United States, Italy and Spain and covered acute and convalescent phases of COVID-19. The prospective study material was composed of cDNA or gDNA derived from T cells, B-cell-depleted T cells, or PBMCs. Deeply sampled blood TCRbeta repertoires from subjects exposed to, actively infected with, or recovered from COVID-19 were included in the dataset. The repertoires were made available in a free public database intended to serve as a resource for research on the immune response to SARS-CoV-2. The samples were drawn from the first 160 participants of the ongoing ImmuneRACE study and from about 1,200 subjects provided by 6 global collaborators. Sample metadata almost always included a de-identified subject ID, COVID-19 status, age in years and sex. Where available, HLA class I and class II types were taken from metadata supplied by the sample provider and were not determined by assay-based typing. The paper as a whole reports these results and caveats: The quantity of clinical and demographic metadata differed by source and by participant and was supplied without curation.

Whole blood was collected in K2EDTA tubes by collaborating institutions according to the institutions' own protocols. For TCRbeta analysis, collaborators shipped samples in one of three forms: frozen whole blood, isolated PBMCs, or DNA extracted from either of those sample types. TCRbeta CDR3 regions were amplified from genomic DNA using the immunoSEQ Assay, a bias-controlled multiplex PCR. The source study handled its data this way. Nucleated cell counts per sample were estimated from amplification of reference gene primers within the assay. To quantify the absolute abundance of each unique TCRbeta CDR3 rearrangement, sequence reads were collapsed and filtered. Productive Simpson clonality was computed per sample as the square root of Simpson's diversity index over productive rearrangements. Held by TCRdb, this immuneACCESS table contains in-frame sequences only and omits some clones. Under half of the omission traces to an unresolved V gene where checked; the cause of the rest is unknown. V and J calls plus clone size are reproduced from that table; the DNA served to infer D and trimming. This sample gives 110,000 or so clones in total; more than 65% of them show up just once. Of the sample, 7% to 9% is held by the ten largest clones.

At the junction V is shortened by 4 bases and J by 4 bases, with 14 bases in between. CDR1 and CDR2 (SQVTM, ANQGSEA) derive from the germline V gene. The CDR3 covers 14 residues, taking in both the cysteine and the phenylalanine. Only the CDR3 DNA is retained, 42 bases long and in frame from the first base. Sequences were obtained from peripheral blood. The TCR sequence derives from a woman aged 80 or over with active or convalescent COVID-19. The chain joins TRBV29-1 to TRBJ1-3; too little of a D gene remains to name it. In nucleotide form, the sequence is TGCAGCGTTGCCCTCCTCGTCCCCGGAAACACCATATATTTT. It specifies CSVALLVPGNTIYF.